A single sample gave rise to the 18 T cell receptor beta chains below, sequenced in a study of PD-1 blockade in classical Hodgkin lymphoma. No patient escaped relapse after autologous stem cell transplantation, and brentuximab vedotin exposure varied. The protocol was immunoSEQ multiplex PCR, while the TCRdb copy is restricted to in-frame clones and leaves out a portion. The sample lists about 100,000 clones; over 70% were seen once. Sequencing was performed on peripheral blood mononuclear cells (PBMCs), taken at baseline. These receptors all come from a human donor with classical Hodgkin lymphoma.

This chain joins TRBV6-5 and TRBJ2-1; D is undetermined. The CDR3 runs to 16 residues. From germline, CDR1 is MNHEY and CDR2 SVGAGI. V was shortened by 2 bases and J by 0 bases, with 11 bases between the two germline ends. CDR3 protein: CASSYPAGSSYNEQFF. CDR3 nucleotide sequence: TGTGCCAGCAGTTACCCAGCAGGAAGCTCCTACAATGAGCAGTTCTTC.

The V gene is TRBV10-3, the J gene TRBJ2-7; D is ambiguous. V was shortened by 6 bases and J by 0 bases, with 9 bases between the two germline ends. Germline assignment: CDR1 ENHRY and CDR2 SYGVKD. The CDR3 loop spans 13 amino acids. The CDR3 is CAIRGDPSYEQYF. CDR3 DNA: TGTGCCATCAGGGGCGATCCCTCCTACGAGCAGTACTTC.

This clone has only a few counts. V usage is TRBV28 and J usage is TRBJ1-1, with D possibly being TRBD1 (5 bases). V lost 6 bases and J 1 base, leaving 12 bases between the germline ends. The germline V gene has CDR1 MDHEN and CDR2 SYDVKM. The CDR3 has 14 residues. The chain's CDR3 is CASSPFDRNTEAFF. In DNA form, the CDR3 reads TGTGCCAGCAGCCCATTCGACAGGAACACTGAAGCTTTCTTT.

The gene calls are TRBV7-6 and TRBJ1-2; a possible D gene is TRBD1 (5 bases). V gave up 3 bases and J gave up 5 bases, with 13 bases separating them. CDR1 and CDR2 from the germline V gene are SGHVS and FNYEAQ. The CDR3 length is 14 residues. The CDR3 DNA sequence: TGTGCCAGCAGCTTGGTTGTGGGGCCGTATGGCTACACCTTC. Protein product: CASSLVVGPYGYTF.

This clone counts as large. V usage is TRBV4-3 and J usage is TRBJ2-2; weak D call: TRBD1 (5 bases). The V gene's germline CDR1 is LGHNA and CDR2 YSLEER. This CDR3 comprises 17 residues. Between the trimmed V and J ends, which lost 0 bases and 9 bases, there was a span of 20 bases. The CDR3 bases are TGCGCCAGCAGCCAAGACCGGGCCCATCCGGTGGGGCGGGAGCTGTTTTTT. Protein sequence: CASSQDRAHPVGRELFF.

The chain employs TRBV6-5 and TRBJ1-5; perhaps TRBD1 as D (6 bases). There are 15 residues in the CDR3. V was pared by 4 bases and J by 9 bases, with 19 bases between. Germline CDR1 is MNHEY and CDR2 is SVGAGI. The CDR3 region is CASSSAGQSSWPQHF. The CDR3 bases are TGTGCCAGCAGTTCCGCAGGACAGAGCTCGTGGCCCCAGCATTTT.

CDR3 sequence (DNA): TGTGCCAGCAGCGTGGATTTTAGCAATCAGCCCCAGCATTTT. Encoded protein: CASSVDFSNQPQHF. The J gene is TRBJ1-5, the V gene TRBV6-1, with D unresolved. The germline CDR1 and CDR2 sequences are MNHNS and SASEGT. The CDR3 has 14 residues. The ends were cut back, 6 bases at V and 0 bases at J, with 9 bases in the middle.

For the CDR3, the DNA is TGTGCCAGCACCTCATCGAAGGCGGGACTCAATTACGAGCAGTACTTC. Encoded protein: CASTSSKAGLNYEQYF. The chain uses TRBV28 and TRBJ2-7; weak D call: TRBD2 (6 bases). The V gene lost 7 bases and the J gene lost 4 bases, with 23 bases spanning the gap. The CDR3 sequence is 16 residues long. Germline V gene sequence: CDR1 MDHEN, CDR2 SYDVKM.

V usage is TRBV28 and J usage is TRBJ2-7; the D gene is possibly TRBD2 (6 bases). This CDR3 region has 12 residues. V gave up 7 bases and J gave up 7 bases, with 14 bases separating them. CDR1 is MDHEN, CDR2 SYDVKM, per germline. The chain's CDR3 is CASTPPGREQYF. CDR3 nucleotides: TGTGCCAGCACCCCCCCAGGGAGGGAGCAGTACTTC.

The chain uses TRBV25-1 and TRBJ1-4, with D maybe TRBD1 (5 bases). The V and J ends lost 4 bases and 10 bases respectively, with 22 bases between them. Germline V gene lookup returns CDR1 MGHDK and CDR2 SYGVNS. This CDR3 has 16 amino acids. Here the CDR3 reads CASSGGSFVGGGKLFF. For the CDR3, the DNA is TGTGCCAGCAGTGGGGGGAGTTTTGTGGGAGGTGGAAAACTGTTTTTT. The entire variable domain, with the rest obtained from reference TRBV25-1 and TRBJ1-4, is as follows: EADIYQTPRYLVIGTGKKITLECSQTMGHDKMYWYQQDPGMELHLIHYSYGVNSTEKGDLSSESTVSRIRTEHFPLTLESARPSHTSQYLCASSGGSFVGGGKLFFGSGTQLSVL.

The chain carries TRBV19 and TRBJ2-7, with TRBD2 identical over 8 bases. The CDR3 is 15 amino acids. Germline CDR1 and CDR2: LNHDA and SQIVND (reference sequence). The V segment lost 4 bases and the J segment 3 bases; nucleotides outside the gene matches: 8. The DNA for the CDR3 is TGTGCCAGTAGTACAGCCCTTAGCGGGAACTACGAGCAGTACTTC. Residues: CASSTALSGNYEQYF.

CDR3 amino acids: CASSSQGGTYEQYF. In DNA form, the CDR3 reads TGTGCCAGCAGCTCACAGGGGGGAACCTACGAGCAGTACTTC. The chain uses TRBV7-2 and TRBJ2-7; 8 positions agree with TRBD1. The CDR3 covers 14 residues. After removal of 4 bases from V and 2 bases from J, the junction contained 4 bases not matched to a gene. Looked up from germline, CDR1 is SGHTA and CDR2 is FQGNSA.

V gene TRBV7-3 combines with J gene TRBJ2-7; D may correspond to TRBD1 or TRBD2 (5 bases each). The CDR3 runs 14 residues. Germline V CDR1 and CDR2: SGHTA, FQGTGA. V shed 5 bases and J shed 0 bases, with 11 bases lying between them. The CDR3 loop is CASSPGPSSYEQYF. The CDR3 DNA reads TGTGCCAGCAGCCCGGGACCCTCCTCCTACGAGCAGTACTTC.

Only a few counts were recorded for this clone. This sequence joins TRBV5-4 and TRBJ2-1; D not certain. Germline CDR1 SGHNT, CDR2 YYREEE (reference sequence). Trimming took off 6 bases at V and 6 bases at J, with 19 bases between the two ends. This CDR3 comprises 15 residues. The CDR3 nucleotides read TGTGCCAGCAAACCGTCGATGGCCGCGACCAATGAGCAGTTCTTC. Translating it yields CASKPSMAATNEQFF.

This chain connects TRBV10-3 to TRBJ2-7, with TRBD2 identical over 7 bases. V lost 0 bases, J lost 5 bases, and 7 bases stayed unmatched. Germline V gives CDR1 ENHRY, CDR2 SYGVKD. The CDR3 sequence is 15 residues long. The CDR3 DNA reads TGTGCCATCAGTGAGTCCGGGGGAGGGCTGCACGAGCAGTACTTC. It yields the protein CAISESGGGLHEQYF.

The chain employs TRBV5-8 and TRBJ1-2, with D maybe TRBD1 (5 bases). The CDR3 is 16 amino acids. Between the trimmed V and J ends, which lost 4 bases and 6 bases, there was a span of 22 bases. Germline V gene sequence: CDR1 SGHTS, CDR2 YDEGEE. The DNA of the CDR3 is TGTGCCAGCAGCCGGGACGGCCGTGGGCGCGCGAATGGCTACACCTTC. This translates into CASSRDGRGRANGYTF.

This sequence joins TRBV6-1 and TRBJ2-7; 7 bases line up with TRBD2. Unmatched junction bases numbered 7, after V lost 3 bases and J lost 2 bases. The CDR3 has 15 residues. Germline-derived CDR1 and CDR2 are MNHNS and SASEGT. The CDR3 loop is CASSDGDYLAYEQYF. The CDR3 DNA reads TGTGCCAGCAGTGATGGGGACTACCTAGCCTACGAGCAGTACTTC.

The V call is TRBV15, the J call TRBJ2-1; D remains ambiguous. Deletions cut 1 base from V and 4 bases from J, with 17 bases between. The CDR3 covers 17 residues. Germline V gene lookup returns CDR1 LNHNV and CDR2 YYDKDF (reference sequence). CDR3 nucleotides: TGTGCCACCAGCAGAGTTAGAGACTCCCACATATACAATGAGCAGTTCTTC. Amino acids: CATSRVRDSHIYNEQFF.